Here is one T cell receptor beta chain with its context. As yet, its antigen is unknown. The ends lost 2 bases at V and 3 bases at J; junction bases unmatched: 5. CDR1 is LGHNA and CDR2 is YSLEER in the germline V gene. The CDR3 extends over 15 amino acids. CD8 cells classed as naive were CD45RO-negative and positively selected for CCR7, excluding terminally differentiated effector memory CD45RA+ cells. This record comes from a study of shared clonotypes between healthy human individuals. Some clones are missing from TCRdb's copy, which holds only in-frame ones; the method was immunoSEQ multiplex PCR. The repertoire holds about 2,200,000 clones, with roughly 91% as singletons. Whole-study results and caveats: Larger estimated richness was generally seen in naive subsets than in memory subsets.

This TCR came from a man aged 18 to 29 in good health. Some clones in this sample may be carry-over from other donors' samples. V usage is TRBV4-3 and J usage is TRBJ2-7, with 9 bases identical to TRBD2. Sequences were obtained from naive CD8+ T cells from PBMCs. CDR3 sequence (DNA): TGCGCCAGCAGCCAATCTAGCGGGATTATCTACGAGCAGTACTTC. Translating gives CASSQSSGIIYEQYF.